Each of the 22 T cell receptor beta chains below was sequenced from the same sample in a study of technical replicates of blood from a handful of donors. Clones were read by immunoSEQ multiplex PCR, and TCRdb kept only the in-frame ones, dropping some. Among tens of thousands of clones, about 97% were seen once, and the ten largest hold 0.15% to 0.2%. The sequenced material came from T cells isolated from PBMCs. The receptor set was obtained from a human donor in good health.

The chain joins TRBV19 to TRBJ2-7, with 10 nucleotides matching TRBD2. In germline, CDR1 is LNHDA, CDR2 SQIVND (reference sequence). The V and J ends lost 4 bases and 3 bases, in that order; junction bases with no gene match: 12. The CDR3 sequence is 17 residues long. This chain's CDR3 is CASSTASGRLYDYEQYF. The DNA for the CDR3 is TGTGCCAGTAGTACGGCTAGCGGGAGACTCTATGACTACGAGCAGTACTTC.

This chain uses TRBV18 with TRBJ2-7; D is perhaps TRBD2 (5 bases). The CDR3 has 11 residues. Germline-derived CDR1 and CDR2 are KGHSH and LQKENI. With 6 bases removed from V and 6 bases from J, the gap between germline ends came to 9 bases. This CDR3 is CASSRGSEQYF. The CDR3 coding sequence is TGTGCCAGCTCTCGAGGGAGCGAGCAGTACTTC.

The V call is TRBV7-2, the J call TRBJ2-7; perhaps TRBD1 as D (6 bases). Germline V gene sequence: CDR1 SGHTA, CDR2 FQGNSA. V was clipped by 1 base and J by 6 bases, with 16 bases between them. The CDR3 totals 15 residues. The CDR3 DNA reads TGTGCCAGCAGCTTAGGGGACACATCGGTCTCCGAGCAGTACTTC. Residues: CASSLGDTSVSEQYF.

The chain is built from TRBV29-1 and TRBJ2-3, with a weak D call TRBD2 (6 bases). Trimming cost V 7 bases and J 0 bases, with 17 bases left between them. Per germline, CDR1 SQVTM and CDR2 ANQGSEA. There are 15 residues in the CDR3. The CDR3 reads CSAILAVESTDTQYF. In DNA form, the CDR3 reads TGCAGCGCGATACTAGCAGTCGAAAGCACAGATACGCAGTATTTT.

This sequence joins TRBV19 and TRBJ1-2, with D unresolved. The CDR3 runs to 14 residues. Deletions cut 8 bases from V and 3 bases from J, with 16 bases between. Germline values: CDR1 LNHDA, CDR2 SQIVND (reference sequence). The CDR3 loop is CASAIPGDHYGYTF. In DNA, the CDR3 is TGTGCCAGTGCAATCCCGGGAGACCACTATGGCTACACCTTC.

J is TRBJ1-6 and V is TRBV11-2; D remains unclear. From germline, CDR1 is SGHAT and CDR2 FQNNGV. This CDR3 region has 14 residues. V was cut by 1 base and J by 10 bases, with 11 bases left in between. CDR3 amino acids: CASSLVPPSSPLHF. In DNA form, the CDR3 reads TGTGCCAGCAGCTTAGTTCCCCCCTCCTCACCCCTCCACTTT.

This chain connects TRBV11-2 to TRBJ2-7; D possibly corresponds to TRBD1 (6 bases). V lost 5 bases and J lost 6, with 14 bases in between. The CDR3 has 13 residues. Germline CDR1 is SGHAT and CDR2 is FQNNGV. The CDR3 bases are TGTGCCAGCAGCACAGGAGGACAGCGCGAGCAGTACTTC. Encoded protein: CASSTGGQREQYF.

The rearrangement uses TRBV7-8 and TRBJ2-7, with D possibly matching TRBD1 (6 bases). Trimming removed 4 bases at V and 5 bases at J, with 18 bases between. The CDR3 extends over 15 amino acids. CDR1 is SGHVS and CDR2 is FQNEAQ in the germline V gene. This CDR3 reads CASSSNRDPFDEQYF. The CDR3 coding sequence is TGTGCCAGCAGCTCAAACAGGGACCCCTTTGACGAGCAGTACTTC.

The chain combines TRBV5-1 with TRBJ1-5; 10 bases map to TRBD1. The CDR3 extends over 15 amino acids. The V gene's germline CDR1 is SGHRS and CDR2 YFSETQ. The ends lost 4 bases at V and 4 bases at J; junction bases unmatched: 5. CDR3 loop: CASSQTGGVNQPQHF. The CDR3 bases are TGCGCCAGCAGCCAGACAGGGGGCGTGAATCAGCCCCAGCATTTT.

V gene TRBV19 combines with J gene TRBJ1-1; 8 bases match TRBD1. The CDR3 is 13 residues long. With V trimmed by 4 bases and J by 10 bases, 8 bases remained unmatched. The germline gives CDR1 LNHDA, CDR2 SQIVND (reference sequence). CDR3 residues: CASSNGRGLGAFF. CDR3 coding DNA: TGTGCCAGTAGTAATGGCAGGGGGCTCGGAGCTTTCTTT. Full variable domain (rest looked up from reference TRBV19 and TRBJ1-1): DGGITQSPKYLFRKEGQNVTLSCEQNLNHDAMYWYRQDPGQGLRLIYYSQIVNDFQKGDIAEGYSVSREKKESFPLTVTSAQKNPTAFYLCASSNGRGLGAFFGQGTRLTVV.

The J gene is TRBJ2-7, the V gene TRBV28, with 10 bases aligning to TRBD1. J was trimmed by 5 bases and V by 3 bases; bases with no gene match: 4. Germline V gene lookup returns CDR1 MDHEN and CDR2 SYDVKM. The CDR3 length is 14 residues. CDR3 protein: CASSFGDRGHEQYF. DNA for the CDR3: TGTGCCAGCAGTTTTGGGGACAGGGGCCACGAGCAGTACTTC.

The rearrangement links TRBV19 to TRBJ2-7; 8 nucleotides agree with TRBD2. Germline V gene lookup returns CDR1 LNHDA and CDR2 SQIVND (reference sequence). The CDR3 runs to 14 residues. Trimming cost V 3 bases and J 5 bases; bases outside gene matches: 6. The CDR3 sequence: CASSIGSGSHEQYF. The CDR3 nucleotides read TGTGCCAGTAGTATTGGGAGCGGGAGTCACGAGCAGTACTTC.

This clone was counted once. The chain employs TRBV7-9 and TRBJ2-7; 10 nucleotides line up with TRBD2. This CDR3 has 17 residues. CDR1 is SEHNR, CDR2 FQNEAQ, per germline (reference sequence). Unmatched junction bases numbered 12, after V lost 5 bases and J lost 2 bases. The CDR3 is CASSPIPGLAEAYEQYF. CDR3 sequence (DNA): TGTGCCAGCAGCCCAATACCCGGACTAGCGGAGGCCTACGAGCAGTACTTC.

CDR3 region: CASSLGDRVYNEQFF. CDR3 coding DNA: TGTGCCAGCAGCTTGGGGGACAGGGTCTACAATGAGCAGTTCTTC. This rearrangement joins TRBV5-4 to TRBJ2-1; 9 nucleotides agree with TRBD1. The germline V gene has CDR1 SGHNT and CDR2 YYREEE (reference sequence). The V gene end was trimmed by 0 bases and the J gene end by 3 bases; junction bases not matched to a gene: 1. The CDR3 runs 15 residues.

J is TRBJ2-3 and V is TRBV10-1; TRBD2 aligns across 7 bases. The CDR3 is 16 amino acids. Losses at the gene ends were 5 bases for V and 8 bases for J; bases not matched to a gene: 16. The V gene's germline CDR1 is WNHNN and CDR2 SYGVQD (reference sequence). The CDR3 coding sequence is TGCGCCAGCAGTCCCCTAGAGAGCGGGGCTTTGGGTACGCAGTATTTT. Residues: CASSPLESGALGTQYF.

The chain links TRBV18 to TRBJ2-5, with D possibly matching TRBD1 (6 bases). V was pared by 2 bases and J by 3 bases, with 13 bases between. The germline V gene encodes CDR1 KGHSH and CDR2 LQKENI. The CDR3 is made up of 15 amino acids. The CDR3 region is CASSPGAGTKETQYF. The CDR3 nucleotides are TGTGCCAGCTCACCAGGGGCCGGGACAAAAGAGACCCAGTACTTC.

The chain employs TRBV5-4 and TRBJ2-3, with 11 bases that match TRBD2. V lost 0 bases to trimming and J lost 0 bases; unmatched junction nucleotides: 6. The CDR3 length is 18 residues. Germline CDR1 SGHNT, CDR2 YYREEE (reference sequence). The CDR3 loop reads CASSLALAGVPSTDTQYF. In DNA form, the CDR3 reads TGTGCCAGCAGCTTGGCACTAGCGGGGGTCCCTAGCACAGATACGCAGTATTTT.

The chain recombines TRBV5-4 with TRBJ2-7; 11 nucleotides match TRBD2. V shed 3 bases and J 7 bases; nucleotides not matched to a gene: 12. The CDR3 runs 16 residues. Germline-derived CDR1 and CDR2 are SGHNT and YYREEE (reference sequence). The CDR3 region is CASSWTTGTSGSEQYF. The CDR3 bases are TGTGCCAGCAGCTGGACGACCGGGACTAGCGGTTCAGAGCAGTACTTC.

This rearrangement joins TRBV9 to TRBJ2-5; 12 bases match TRBD2. This CDR3 comprises 14 residues. Germline V lookup: CDR1 SGDLS, CDR2 YYNGEE. The ends lost 3 bases at V and 7 bases at J; junction bases unmatched: 4. The CDR3 loop is CASSGTSGDRTQYF. The CDR3 DNA follows: TGTGCCAGCAGCGGGACTAGCGGGGACCGGACCCAGTACTTC.

The rearrangement uses TRBV19 and TRBJ2-2; maybe TRBD1 (6 bases). Deletions cut 4 bases from V and 6 bases from J, with 12 bases between. The CDR3 is made up of 14 amino acids. CDR1 and CDR2 (germline): LNHDA, SQIVND (reference sequence). The CDR3 DNA reads TGTGCCAGTAGTACCTACAGGGAAGCCGGGGAGCTGTTTTTT. Protein product: CASSTYREAGELFF.

V is TRBV21-1 and J is TRBJ2-2; TRBD2, the table's D call, was not compared with the DNA. TRBV21-1 corresponds to a pseudogene. The CDR3 extends over 12 amino acids. In DNA, the CDR3 is TGTGCCAGCATAGCTTTACCCGGGGAGCTGTTTTTT. It specifies CASIALPGELFF.

V is TRBV28 and J is TRBJ2-2, with D possibly being TRBD2 (5 bases). The CDR3 loop spans 14 amino acids. Per germline, CDR1 MDHEN and CDR2 SYDVKM. Trimming took off 10 bases at V and 4 bases at J, with 16 bases between the two ends. The DNA of the CDR3 is TGTGCCACCGTCGGGCTAGCTGCCACCGGGGAGCTGTTTTTT. This codes for CATVGLAATGELFF.